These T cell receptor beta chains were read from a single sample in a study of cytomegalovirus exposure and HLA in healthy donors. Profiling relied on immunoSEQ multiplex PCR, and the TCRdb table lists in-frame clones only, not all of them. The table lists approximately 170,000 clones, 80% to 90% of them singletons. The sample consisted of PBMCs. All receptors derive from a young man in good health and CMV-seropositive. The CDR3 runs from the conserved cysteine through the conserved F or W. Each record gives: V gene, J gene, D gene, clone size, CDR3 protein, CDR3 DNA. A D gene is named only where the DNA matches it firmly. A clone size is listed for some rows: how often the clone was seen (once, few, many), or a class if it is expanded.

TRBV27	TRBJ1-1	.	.	CASSSVANTEAFF	TGTGCCAGCAGTTCGGTTGCGAACACTGAAGCTTTCTTT
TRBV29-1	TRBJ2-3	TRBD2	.	CSVEGEGGSTDTQYF	TGCAGCGTTGAAGGAGAGGGAGGGTCCACAGATACGCAGTATTTT
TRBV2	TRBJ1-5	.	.	CASSASPGGLGDF	TGTGCCAGCAGTGCCAGTCCGGGGGGGCTTGGGGATTTT
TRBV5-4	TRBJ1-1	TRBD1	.	CASSSQDRGRGTEAFF	TGTGCCAGCAGCTCCCAGGACAGGGGGAGAGGGACTGAAGCTTTCTTT
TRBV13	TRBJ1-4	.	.	CASSPRRRSNEKLFF	TGTGCCAGCAGCCCCCGTCGCAGGTCTAATGAAAAACTGTTTTTT
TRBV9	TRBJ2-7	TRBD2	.	CASSSSTSSPGEQYF	TGTGCCAGCAGCTCTTCGACTAGCAGCCCCGGGGAGCAGTACTTC
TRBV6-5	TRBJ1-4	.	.	CASSSNEKLFF	TGTGCCAGCAGTTCAAATGAAAAACTGTTTTTT
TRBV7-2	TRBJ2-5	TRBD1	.	CASSLYRGRSQETQYF	TGTGCCAGCAGCCTATACAGGGGAAGGAGCCAAGAGACCCAGTACTTC
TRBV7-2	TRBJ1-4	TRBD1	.	CASSLAAGGREKLFF	TGTGCCAGCAGCTTAGCGGCAGGGGGAAGGGAAAAACTGTTTTTT
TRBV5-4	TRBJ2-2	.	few	CASSSRTAGELFF	TGTGCCAGCAGCTCGAGGACAGCCGGGGAGCTGTTTTTT
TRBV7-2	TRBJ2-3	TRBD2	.	CASSLGGLAGGLSDTQYF	TGTGCCAGCAGCTTAGGGGGACTAGCGGGAGGGCTATCGGATACGCAGTATTTT
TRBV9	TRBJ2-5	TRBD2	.	CASSVEAGEYQETQYF	TGTGCCAGCAGCGTAGAGGCGGGAGAGTACCAAGAGACCCAGTACTTC
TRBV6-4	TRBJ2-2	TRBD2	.	CAGTSGDTGELFF	TGTGCGGGTACTAGCGGTGACACCGGGGAGCTGTTTTTT
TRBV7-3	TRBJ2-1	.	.	CASSLTPGSGEQFF	TGTGCCAGCAGCTTAACCCCGGGGTCAGGTGAGCAGTTCTTC
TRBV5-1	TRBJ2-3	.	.	CASSLDLAGSTDTQYF	TGCGCCAGCAGCTTGGACCTGGCGGGAAGCACAGATACGCAGTATTTT
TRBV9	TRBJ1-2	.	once	CASSVTVDLLPGGYGYTF	TGTGCCAGCAGCGTTACCGTGGATCTCCTCCCCGGGGGTTATGGCTACACCTTC
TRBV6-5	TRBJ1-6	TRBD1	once	CASSYGTVGNSPLHF	TGTGCCAGCAGTTACGGGACAGTGGGTAATTCACCCCTCCACTTT
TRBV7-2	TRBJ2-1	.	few	CASSPSRAGEQFF	TGTGCCAGCAGCCCAAGTCGGGCAGGGGAGCAGTTCTTC
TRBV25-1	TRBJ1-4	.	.	CASSEGRFGGATNEKLFF	TGTGCCAGCAGTGAAGGTCGCTTCGGAGGGGCGACTAATGAAAAACTGTTTTTT
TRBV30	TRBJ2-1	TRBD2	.	CAWSVLLAGGPKNEQFF	TGTGCCTGGAGTGTACTATTGGCGGGAGGGCCCAAAAATGAGCAGTTCTTC
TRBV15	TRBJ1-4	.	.	CATSRYDEKLFF	TGTGCCACCTCCCGGTATGATGAAAAACTGTTTTTT
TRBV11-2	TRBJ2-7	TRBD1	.	CASGRIQGTYEQYF	TGTGCCAGCGGCAGAATACAGGGGACCTACGAGCAGTACTTC
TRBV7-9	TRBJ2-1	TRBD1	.	CASSSGGTGRNEQFF	TGTGCCAGCAGCTCCGGGGGGACAGGGAGGAATGAGCAGTTCTTC
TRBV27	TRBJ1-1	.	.	CASNWGRAGGNEAFF	TGTGCCAGCAACTGGGGGAGGGCAGGCGGGAATGAAGCTTTCTTT
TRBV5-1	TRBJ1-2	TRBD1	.	CASSLQGNNGYTF	TGCGCCAGCAGCTTACAGGGGAATAATGGCTACACCTTC
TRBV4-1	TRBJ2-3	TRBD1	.	CASSQETGWDTQYF	TGCGCCAGCAGCCAAGAGACAGGGTGGGATACGCAGTATTTT
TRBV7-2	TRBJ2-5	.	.	CASSLPRTDYQETQYF	TGTGCCAGCAGCTTGCCTCGGACAGACTACCAAGAGACCCAGTACTTC
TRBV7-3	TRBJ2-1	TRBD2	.	CASGPSAGVPYNEQFF	TGTGCCAGCGGCCCCTCAGCGGGAGTACCATACAATGAGCAGTTCTTC
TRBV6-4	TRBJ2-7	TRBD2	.	CASSGGGWNSYEQYF	TGTGCCAGCAGCGGGGGAGGGTGGAACTCCTACGAGCAGTACTTC
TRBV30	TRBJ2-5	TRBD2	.	CAWSPGLGEETQYF	TGTGCCTGGAGTCCGGGACTAGGGGAAGAGACCCAGTACTTC
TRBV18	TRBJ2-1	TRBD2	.	CASSPATSDYNEQFF	TGTGCCAGCTCACCAGCGACTAGCGACTACAATGAGCAGTTCTTC
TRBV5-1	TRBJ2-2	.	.	CASSFYEGELFF	TGCGCCAGCAGCTTCTATGAAGGGGAGCTGTTTTTT
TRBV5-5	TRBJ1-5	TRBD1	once	CASRTGTGVGQPQHF	TGTGCCAGCCGGACCGGGACAGGGGTTGGTCAGCCCCAGCATTTT
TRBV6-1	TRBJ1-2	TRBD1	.	CASSAVEGQPISYGYTF	TGTGCCAGCAGTGCTGTCGAGGGACAGCCCATTAGCTATGGCTACACCTTC
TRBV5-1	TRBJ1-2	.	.	CASSLPGGGGYTF	TGCGCCAGCAGCTTACCAGGCGGAGGCGGCTACACCTTC
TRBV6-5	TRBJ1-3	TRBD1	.	CASRNRGEGNTIYF	TGTGCCAGCAGGAACAGGGGGGAAGGAAACACCATATATTTT
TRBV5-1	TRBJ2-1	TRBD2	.	CASRRDSSGGNEQFF	TGCGCCAGCAGACGGGACTCCTCGGGGGGAAATGAGCAGTTCTTC
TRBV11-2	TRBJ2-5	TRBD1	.	CASSYSRGGAETQYF	TGTGCCAGCAGCTATAGCAGAGGGGGCGCGGAGACCCAGTACTTC
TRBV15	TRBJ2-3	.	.	CATSREGRGGFTDTQYF	TGTGCCACCAGCAGAGAGGGAAGAGGCGGGTTCACAGATACGCAGTATTTT
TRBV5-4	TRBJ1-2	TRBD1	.	CASSLDPTLDRGLLYTF	TGTGCCAGCAGCTTGGATCCTACTTTGGACAGGGGGCTTTTATACACCTTC
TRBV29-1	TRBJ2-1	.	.	CSVSASGGNEQFF	TGCAGCGTTTCAGCGAGCGGCGGGAATGAGCAGTTCTTC
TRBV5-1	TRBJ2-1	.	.	CASSSADSDNEQFF	TGCGCCAGCAGCTCGGCGGACAGCGACAATGAGCAGTTCTTC
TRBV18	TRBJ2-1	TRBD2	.	CASSPNSLAGEGNEQFF	TGTGCCAGCTCACCCAACTCGCTAGCGGGAGAAGGAAATGAGCAGTTCTTC
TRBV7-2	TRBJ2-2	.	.	CASSPHKNTGELFF	TGTGCCAGCAGCCCACACAAGAACACCGGGGAGCTGTTTTTT
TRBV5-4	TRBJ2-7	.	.	CASSLDRSYEQYF	TGTGCCAGCAGCTTGGACAGGTCCTACGAGCAGTACTTC
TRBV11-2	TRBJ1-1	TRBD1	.	CASSSGTVRNTEAFF	TGTGCCAGCAGCTCCGGGACAGTACGGAACACTGAAGCTTTCTTT
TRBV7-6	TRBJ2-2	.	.	CASSLDGTSYGELFF	TGTGCCAGCAGCTTAGACGGAACTAGTTACGGGGAGCTGTTTTTT
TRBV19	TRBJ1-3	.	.	CASSINSGNTIYF	TGTGCCAGTAGTATTAACTCTGGAAACACCATATATTTT
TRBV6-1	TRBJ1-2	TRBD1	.	CASRAPGQGAYGYTF	TGTGCCAGCAGAGCCCCGGGACAGGGAGCCTATGGCTACACCTTC
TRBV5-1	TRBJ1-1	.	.	CASSLGLENTEAFF	TGCGCCAGCAGCTTGGGACTGGAGAACACTGAAGCTTTCTTT
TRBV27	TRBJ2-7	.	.	CASSFSTGAYEQYF	TGTGCCAGCAGTTTCTCGACAGGAGCCTACGAGCAGTACTTC
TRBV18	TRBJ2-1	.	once	CASSPGTPGSEDNEQFF	TGTGCCAGCTCACCCGGGACACCTGGTTCTGAGGACAATGAGCAGTTCTTC